The clone carrying this T cell receptor (beta chain) was seen a few times. Its antigen is as yet unknown. Profiled with immunoSEQ multiplex PCR; TCRdb holds only in-frame clones, not every one. The table shows about 35,000 clones, with about 83% occurring only once. This record belongs to a study of OX40 agonist ivuxolimab in advanced cancers. In the study overall: One patient with hepatocellular carcinoma and two with cutaneous melanoma, three in all, had partial responses. Study results and limitations: At 0.1 to 3.0 mg/kg, CD4+ and CD8+ blood T cells expanded clonally by week 6.

The CDR3 has 15 residues. The germline gives CDR1 LNHDA, CDR2 SQIVND (reference sequence). The V and J ends lost 4 bases and 3 bases, in that order; junction bases with no gene match: 6. Sample: CD4+ or CD8+ T cells sorted from blood, taken in a trial of the OX40 agonist ivuxolimab. This rearrangement joins TRBV19 to TRBJ1-5; the match to TRBD1 covers 7 bases. The receptor comes from an adult with an advanced solid tumor such as melanoma, head and neck, liver or kidney cancer. CDR3 sequence: CASSNQQGHNQPQHF. CDR3 DNA: TGTGCCAGTAGTAACCAACAGGGGCACAATCAGCCCCAGCATTTT.